Following are 7 T cell receptor beta chains from one sample sequenced in a study of T-cell reconstitution after alpha-beta-depleted transplantation in children. A library of TCRbeta sequences, prepared with unique molecular identifiers, was generated. TCRdb passed the PCR reads through MiXCR, listing each CDR3 protein once. Of about 610,000 distinct CDR3 sequences listed, about 11% are singletons. The source material was PBMCs from the stem cell graft donor, sampled from the stem cell graft. Source of these receptors: a human donor who donated a stem cell graft to a child with acute myeloid leukemia.

This clonotype was recorded many times. The chain carries TRBV20-1 and TRBJ2-1; D not certain. The CDR3 is made up of 17 amino acids. V was trimmed by 1 base and J by 0 bases, leaving 16 bases between them. Germline CDR1 DFQATT, CDR2 SNEGSKA (reference sequence). The chain's CDR3 is CSARGFPGGSSYNEQFF. In DNA form, the CDR3 reads TGCAGTGCTAGAGGGTTTCCTGGCGGAAGCTCCTACAATGAGCAGTTCTTC.

This clonotype has a handful of counts. The chain carries TRBV5-1 and TRBJ2-2, with D hard to call. V lost 0 bases, J lost 4 bases, and 7 bases lay in between. The CDR3 has 14 amino acids. The germline CDR1 and CDR2 sequences are SGHRS and YFSETQ. Here the CDR3 reads CASSLAGSTGELFF. In DNA, the CDR3 is TGCGCCAGCAGCTTGGCCGGGTCCACCGGGGAGCTGTTTTTT.

V is TRBV12-3 or TRBV12-4 and J is TRBJ2-7, with D perhaps matching TRBD2 (5 bases). V was trimmed by 5 bases and J by 5 bases, leaving 16 bases between them. This CDR3 is 14 amino acids long. This chain's CDR3 is CASSAKGLHHEQYF. DNA of the CDR3: TGTGCCAGCAGTGCAAAAGGACTTCACCACGAGCAGTACTTC.

This clonotype was recorded many times. This chain joins TRBV20-1 and TRBJ1-6; D call uncertain. The CDR3 has 12 amino acids. The germline V gene has CDR1 DFQATT and CDR2 SNEGSKA (reference sequence). Trimming stripped 0 bases from V and 8 bases from J, with 5 bases between. This CDR3 reads CSARDPDSPLHF. The CDR3, as DNA: TGCAGTGCTAGAGATCCTGATTCACCCCTCCACTTT.

This clonotype has a count of ten or more. The V gene is TRBV6-2 or TRBV6-3, the J gene TRBJ2-2; D is undetermined. The CDR3 loop spans 13 amino acids. Germline assignment: CDR1 MNHEY and CDR2 SVGEGT. Trimming stripped 6 bases from V and 7 bases from J, with 12 bases between. The CDR3 sequence: CASSAISGGELFF. The CDR3, as DNA: TGTGCCAGCAGCGCGATTTCGGGCGGGGAGCTGTTTTTT.

This clonotype was recorded a few times. V and J are TRBV28 and TRBJ1-2; possible D gene TRBD1, 6 bases. CDR1 MDHEN and CDR2 SYDVKM come from the germline V gene. This CDR3 has 15 residues. Trimming stripped 5 bases from V and 4 bases from J, with 17 bases between. The CDR3 nucleotides are TGTGCCAGCAGTCGAGACAGGCTTAGCGGCTATGGCTACACCTTC. Encoded protein: CASSRDRLSGYGYTF.

The rearrangement uses TRBV20-1 and TRBJ2-2; D is perhaps TRBD2 (5 bases). Germline V lookup: CDR1 DFQATT, CDR2 SNEGSKA (reference sequence). This CDR3 spans 13 amino acids. Trimming stripped 5 bases from V and 0 bases from J, with 7 bases between. The CDR3 spells CSALRANTGELFF. Written as DNA, the CDR3 is TGCAGTGCTCTGAGGGCGAACACCGGGGAGCTGTTTTTT.